These 17 T cell receptor beta chains came from one sample sequenced in a study of blood T cell repertoires in COVID-19. Clones were read by immunoSEQ multiplex PCR, and TCRdb kept only the in-frame ones, dropping some. The sample gives 100,000 to 150,000 clones, about 83% of which show up once; 8.5% to 10% is in the top ten. Source material: peripheral blood. The receptors were gathered from a man aged 40-55 years with active or convalescent COVID-19.

A single count supports this clone. V gene TRBV10-2 combines with J gene TRBJ2-6; TRBD1 agrees at 10 bases. Losses at the gene ends were 6 bases for V and 0 bases for J; bases not matched to a gene: 5. This CDR3 spans 17 amino acids. The germline CDR1 and CDR2 sequences are WSHSY and SAAADI. The CDR3 reads CASRPTGGVSGANVLTF. CDR3 bases: TGCGCCAGCAGACCGACAGGGGGCGTCTCTGGGGCCAACGTCCTGACTTTC.

This clone has only one observation. The CDR3 region is CASSRDRRTGELFF. The CDR3 DNA reads TGTGCCAGCAGTCGGGACAGACGGACCGGGGAGCTGTTTTTT. The chain recombines TRBV11-3 with TRBJ2-2, with 7 bases identical to TRBD1. Germline assignment: CDR1 SGHNT and CDR2 YENEEA. The CDR3 has 14 amino acids. Germline trimming cut 6 bases from V and 5 bases from J; bases unmatched to any gene: 6.

On this clone: Other DNA sequences in this specimen translate into the identical CDR3. This chain links TRBV5-1 with TRBJ1-2; D gene unclear. The CDR3 consists of 13 residues. V gave up 0 bases and J gave up 3 bases, with 6 bases separating them. Germline V gives CDR1 SGHRS, CDR2 YFSETQ. The CDR3 sequence: CASSLDSYYGYTF. CDR3 DNA: TGCGCCAGCAGCTTGGACTCCTACTATGGCTACACCTTC.

This clone appeared once. This chain uses TRBV25-1 with TRBJ1-2, with D maybe TRBD1 (5 bases). Germline V gene sequence: CDR1 MGHDK, CDR2 SYGVNS. V was clipped by 4 bases and J by 3 bases, with 15 bases between them. The CDR3 contains 15 residues. Here the CDR3 reads CASSGGRGGDYGYTF. The CDR3 region has the DNA TGTGCCAGCAGTGGGGGACGGGGAGGCGACTATGGCTACACCTTC.

The chain uses TRBV7-2 and TRBJ1-2, with a tentative D call TRBD1 (5 bases). The CDR3 consists of 15 residues. Per germline, CDR1 SGHTA and CDR2 FQGNSA. Trimming stripped 5 bases from V and 4 bases from J, with 17 bases between. The DNA of the CDR3 is TGTGCCAGCAGCCGTACCGGGGGGGGACCCTATGGCTACACCTTC. It codes for CASSRTGGGPYGYTF. The full variable domain, with the rest looked up from reference TRBV7-2 and TRBJ1-2, is GAGVSQSPSNKVTEKGKDVELRCDPISGHTALYWYRQSLGQGLEFLIYFQGNSAPDKSGLPSDRFSAERTGGSVSTLTIQRTQQEDSAVYLCASSRTGGGPYGYTFGSGTRLTVV.

The chain uses TRBV5-5 and TRBJ1-2; the D is unclear. Looked up from germline, CDR1 is SGHKS and CDR2 is YYEKEE (reference sequence). V lost 2 bases, J lost 1 base, and 9 bases lay in between. This CDR3 comprises 14 residues. DNA for the CDR3: TGTGCCAGCAGCTTCATACAGAGTAACTATGGCTACACCTTC. Its protein product is CASSFIQSNYGYTF. Combining the CDR3 with reference TRBV5-5 and TRBJ1-2 gives the whole variable domain DAGVTQSPTHLIKTRGQQVTLRCSPISGHKSVSWYQQVLGQGPQFIFQYYEKEERGRGNFPDRFSARQFPNYSSELNVNALLLGDSALYLCASSFIQSNYGYTFGSGTRLTVV.

This clone appeared a few times. The chain uses TRBV7-2 and TRBJ2-7; maybe TRBD2 (6 bases). V shed 1 base and J shed 6 bases, with 10 bases lying between them. The CDR3 totals 13 residues. Germline CDR1 is SGHTA and CDR2 is FQGNSA. In DNA, the CDR3 is TGTGCCAGCAGCTTAGGAGGCGGGGCCGAGCAGTACTTC. It codes for CASSLGGGAEQYF.

The CDR3 nucleotides are TGTGCCAGCTCCCCCCTTAGGGGAACCAAAGACACCATATATTTT. Its protein is CASSPLRGTKDTIYF. The rearrangement links TRBV7-2 to TRBJ1-3; D may be TRBD1 (5 bases). V shed 8 bases and J shed 8 bases, with 22 bases lying between them. This CDR3 has 15 amino acids. The germline V gene has CDR1 SGHTA and CDR2 FQGNSA.

The chain links TRBV15 to TRBJ1-6; the match to TRBD1 covers 7 bases. J was trimmed by 4 bases and V by 2 bases; bases with no gene match: 2. This CDR3 is 15 amino acids long. From germline, CDR1 is LNHNV and CDR2 YYDKDF (reference sequence). CDR3 nucleotide sequence: TGTGCCACCAGCAGACAACAGGGGTATAATTCACCCCTCCACTTT. Translating it yields CATSRQQGYNSPLHF.

The chain couples TRBV7-5 to TRBJ2-5; the D call of TRBD2 is as the table states it, not checked on the DNA. TRBV7-5 is a pseudogene locus. The CDR3 has 19 residues. The CDR3 loop is CVRSPGPGLAGGRQETQYF. CDR3 DNA sequence: TGTGTCAGAAGCCCGGGGCCGGGACTAGCGGGGGGGCGGCAAGAGACCCAGTACTTC.

The chain carries TRBV9 and TRBJ2-3; 7 positions agree with TRBD1. Germline V CDR1 and CDR2: SGDLS, YYNGEE. CDR3 length: 15 residues. With V trimmed by 6 bases and J by 4 bases, 11 bases remained unmatched. This CDR3 is CASTADRSSSDTQYF. The DNA of the CDR3 is TGTGCCAGCACCGCGGACAGGAGTTCGTCAGATACGCAGTATTTT.

J is TRBJ2-1 and V is TRBV7-2, with 7 bases fitting TRBD2. Unmatched junction bases numbered 6, after V lost 6 bases and J lost 1 base. This CDR3 region has 15 residues. Germline-derived CDR1 and CDR2 are SGHTA and FQGNSA. CDR3 sequence reads: CASSSSSGSYNEQFF. CDR3 nucleotide sequence: TGTGCCAGCAGTTCTTCTAGCGGTTCCTACAATGAGCAGTTCTTC.

The V gene is TRBV6-5, the J gene TRBJ2-7; 9 nucleotides line up with TRBD1. This CDR3 region has 15 residues. V shed 6 bases and J 2 bases; nucleotides not matched to a gene: 8. CDR1 and CDR2 (germline): MNHEY, SVGAGI. The chain's CDR3 is CASRPGTGNTYEQYF. CDR3 nucleotide sequence: TGTGCCAGCAGACCTGGGACAGGGAATACCTACGAGCAGTACTTC.

The CDR3 protein is CASIKQGTVTDTQYF. The CDR3 bases are TGTGCCAGTATCAAACAGGGGACAGTGACAGATACGCAGTATTTT. The V call is TRBV19, the J call TRBJ2-3; 7 bases map to TRBD1. J lost 3 bases, V lost 7 bases, and 10 bases had no gene match. The germline V gene has CDR1 LNHDA and CDR2 SQIVND (reference sequence). The CDR3 covers 15 residues.

This chain uses TRBV19 with TRBJ1-5; 7 bases are a match to TRBD1. V shed 3 bases and J 5 bases; nucleotides not matched to a gene: 10. CDR1 and CDR2 from the germline V gene are LNHDA and SQIVND (reference sequence). The CDR3 is 16 amino acids. The CDR3 loop reads CASSISNRGNYQPQHF. CDR3 bases: TGTGCCAGTAGTATTAGTAACAGGGGAAATTATCAGCCCCAGCATTTT.

This sequence joins TRBV29-1 and TRBJ2-1; 8 bases agree with TRBD2. This CDR3 has 14 residues. Germline CDR1 is SQVTM and CDR2 is ANQGSEA. Trimming cost V 5 bases and J 6 bases; bases outside gene matches: 9. The CDR3 reads CSVKAGGAPNEQFF. Written as DNA, the CDR3 is TGCAGCGTTAAGGCCGGGGGGGCGCCCAATGAGCAGTTCTTC.

On this clone: This specimen includes other DNA sequences encoding the same CDR3. The chain has TRBV5-4 and TRBJ2-7; D gene ambiguous. Per the germline V gene, CDR1 is SGHNT and CDR2 is YYREEE (reference sequence). The germline V and J ends were trimmed by 5 bases and 0 bases, with 12 bases remaining between them. The CDR3 spans 14 residues. CDR3 sequence reads: CASRRDFSSYEQYF. DNA for the CDR3: TGTGCCAGCAGACGAGACTTCTCCTCCTACGAGCAGTACTTC.